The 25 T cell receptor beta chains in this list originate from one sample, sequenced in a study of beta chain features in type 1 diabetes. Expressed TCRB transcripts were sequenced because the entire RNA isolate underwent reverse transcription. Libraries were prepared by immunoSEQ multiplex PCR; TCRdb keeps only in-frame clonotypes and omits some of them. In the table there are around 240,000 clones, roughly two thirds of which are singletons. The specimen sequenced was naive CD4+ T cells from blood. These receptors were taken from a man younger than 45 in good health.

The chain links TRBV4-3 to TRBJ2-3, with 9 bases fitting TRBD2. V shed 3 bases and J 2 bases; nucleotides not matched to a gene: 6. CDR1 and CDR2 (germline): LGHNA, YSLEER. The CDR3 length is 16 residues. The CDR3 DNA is TGCGCCAGCAGCCAGGGCCTAGCGGGGTTCACAGATACGCAGTATTTT. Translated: CASSQGLAGFTDTQYF.

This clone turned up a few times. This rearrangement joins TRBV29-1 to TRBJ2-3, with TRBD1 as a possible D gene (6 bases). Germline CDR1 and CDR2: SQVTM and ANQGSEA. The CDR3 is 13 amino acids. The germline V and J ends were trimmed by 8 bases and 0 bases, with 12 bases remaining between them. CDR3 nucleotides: TGCAGCACGCCACAGGGCAGCACAGATACGCAGTATTTT. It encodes CSTPQGSTDTQYF.

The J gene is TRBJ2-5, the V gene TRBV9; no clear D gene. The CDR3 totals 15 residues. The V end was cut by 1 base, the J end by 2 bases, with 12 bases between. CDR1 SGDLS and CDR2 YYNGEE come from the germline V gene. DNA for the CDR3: TGTGCCAGCAGCGTATCTGTCTATCATCAAGAGACCCAGTACTTC. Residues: CASSVSVYHQETQYF.

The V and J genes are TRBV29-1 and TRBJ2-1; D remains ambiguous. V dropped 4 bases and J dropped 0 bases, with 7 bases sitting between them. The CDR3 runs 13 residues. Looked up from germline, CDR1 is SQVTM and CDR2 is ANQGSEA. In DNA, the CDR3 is TGCAGCGTTGGGCTACGCTCCTACAATGAGCAGTTCTTC. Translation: CSVGLRSYNEQFF.

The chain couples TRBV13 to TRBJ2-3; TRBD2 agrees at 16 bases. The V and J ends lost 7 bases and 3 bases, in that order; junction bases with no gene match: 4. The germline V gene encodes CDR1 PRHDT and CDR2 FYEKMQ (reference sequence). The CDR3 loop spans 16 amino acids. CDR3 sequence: CASKQGLAGGTDTQYF. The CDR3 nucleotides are TGTGCCAGCAAACAGGGACTAGCGGGAGGGACAGATACGCAGTATTTT.

DNA for the CDR3: TGTGCCTCGGGACAGGGAGTAATTTCACCCCTCCACTTT. Amino acids: CASGQGVISPLHF. This chain joins TRBV30 and TRBJ1-6; 9 positions match TRBD1. Germline V gene data show CDR1 as GTSNPN and CDR2 as SVGIG (reference sequence). The CDR3 runs 13 residues. The V segment lost 7 bases and the J segment 9 bases; nucleotides outside the gene matches: 7.

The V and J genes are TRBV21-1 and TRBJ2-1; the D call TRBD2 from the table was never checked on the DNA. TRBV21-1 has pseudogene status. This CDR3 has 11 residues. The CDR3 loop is CASSPDNEQFF. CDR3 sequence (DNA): TGTGCCAGCAGTCCGGACAATGAGCAGTTCTTC.

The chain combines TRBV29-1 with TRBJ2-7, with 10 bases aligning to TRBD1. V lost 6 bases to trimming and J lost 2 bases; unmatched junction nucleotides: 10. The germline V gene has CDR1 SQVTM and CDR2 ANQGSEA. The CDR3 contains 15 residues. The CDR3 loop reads CSVTLTGGLAYEQYF. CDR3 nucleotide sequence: TGCAGCGTCACCCTGACAGGGGGCTTAGCCTACGAGCAGTACTTC.

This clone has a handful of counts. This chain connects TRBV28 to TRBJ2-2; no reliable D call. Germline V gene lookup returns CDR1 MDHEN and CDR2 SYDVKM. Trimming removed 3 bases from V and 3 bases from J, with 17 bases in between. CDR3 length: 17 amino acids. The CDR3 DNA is TGTGCCAGCAGTTTCCAGTGGTTAGTCCCTCACACCGGGGAGCTGTTTTTT. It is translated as CASSFQWLVPHTGELFF.

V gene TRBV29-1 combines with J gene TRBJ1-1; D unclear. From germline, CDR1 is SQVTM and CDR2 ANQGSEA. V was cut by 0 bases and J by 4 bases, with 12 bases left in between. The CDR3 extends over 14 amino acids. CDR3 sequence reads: CSVEERALGTEAFF. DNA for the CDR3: TGCAGCGTTGAAGAGCGGGCGCTGGGCACTGAAGCTTTCTTT.

The CDR3 loop reads CASSELGGGNTGELFF. The CDR3, as DNA: TGTGCCAGCAGTGAATTAGGAGGGGGAAACACCGGGGAGCTGTTTTTT. The rearrangement uses TRBV25-1 and TRBJ2-2; the D gene could be TRBD1 or TRBD2 (6 bases each). CDR3 size: 16 residues. The germline V gene encodes CDR1 MGHDK and CDR2 SYGVNS. Trimming pared 1 base from V and 2 bases from J, leaving 11 bases between.

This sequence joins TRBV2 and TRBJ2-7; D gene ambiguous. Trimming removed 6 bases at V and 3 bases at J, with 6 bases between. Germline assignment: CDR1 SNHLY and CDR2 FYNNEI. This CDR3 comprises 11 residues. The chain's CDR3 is CASRESYEQYF. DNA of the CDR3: TGTGCCAGCAGGGAGAGCTACGAGCAGTACTTC.

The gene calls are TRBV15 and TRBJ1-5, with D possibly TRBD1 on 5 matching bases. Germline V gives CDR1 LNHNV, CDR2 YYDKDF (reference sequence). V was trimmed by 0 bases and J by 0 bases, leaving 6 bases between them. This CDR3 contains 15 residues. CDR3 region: CATSREGGSNQPQHF. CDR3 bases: TGTGCCACCAGCAGAGAGGGGGGTAGCAATCAGCCCCAGCATTTT.

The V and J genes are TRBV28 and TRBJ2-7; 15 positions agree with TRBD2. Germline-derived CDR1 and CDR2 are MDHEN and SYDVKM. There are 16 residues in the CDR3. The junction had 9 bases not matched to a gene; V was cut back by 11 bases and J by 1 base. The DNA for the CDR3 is TGTGCCGCAGGGACTAGCGGGAGGTTAAAGTCCTACGAGCAGTACTTC. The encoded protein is CAAGTSGRLKSYEQYF.

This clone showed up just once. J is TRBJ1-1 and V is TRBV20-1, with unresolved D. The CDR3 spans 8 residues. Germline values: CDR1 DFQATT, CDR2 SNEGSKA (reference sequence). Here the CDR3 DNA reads TGCAGCCCTTCAGTGGCTTTCTTT. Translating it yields CSPSVAFF.

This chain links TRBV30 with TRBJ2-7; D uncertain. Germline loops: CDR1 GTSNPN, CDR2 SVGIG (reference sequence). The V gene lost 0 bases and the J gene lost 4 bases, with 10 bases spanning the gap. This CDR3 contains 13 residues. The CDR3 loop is CAWSVLWAYEQYF. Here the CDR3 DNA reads TGTGCCTGGAGTGTACTCTGGGCATACGAGCAGTACTTC.

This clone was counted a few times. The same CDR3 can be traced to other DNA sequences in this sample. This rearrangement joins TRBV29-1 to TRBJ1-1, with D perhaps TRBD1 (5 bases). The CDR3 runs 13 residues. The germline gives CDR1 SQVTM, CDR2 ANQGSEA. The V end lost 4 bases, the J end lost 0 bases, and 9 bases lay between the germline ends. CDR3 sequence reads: CSVGPGLNTEAFF. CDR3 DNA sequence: TGCAGCGTTGGGCCAGGGTTGAACACTGAAGCTTTCTTT.

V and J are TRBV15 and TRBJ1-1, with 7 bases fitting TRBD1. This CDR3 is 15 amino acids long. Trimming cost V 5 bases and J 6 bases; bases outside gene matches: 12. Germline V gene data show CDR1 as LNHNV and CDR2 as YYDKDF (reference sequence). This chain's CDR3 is CATSSPTGRGAEAFF. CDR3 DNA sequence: TGTGCCACCAGCTCCCCGACAGGGAGGGGTGCTGAAGCTTTCTTT. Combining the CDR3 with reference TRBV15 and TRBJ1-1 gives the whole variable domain DAMVIQNPRYQVTQFGKPVTLSCSQTLNHNVMYWYQQKSSQAPKLLFHYYDKDFNNEADTPDNFQSRRPNTSFCFLDIRSPGLGDTAMYLCATSSPTGRGAEAFFGQGTRLTVV.

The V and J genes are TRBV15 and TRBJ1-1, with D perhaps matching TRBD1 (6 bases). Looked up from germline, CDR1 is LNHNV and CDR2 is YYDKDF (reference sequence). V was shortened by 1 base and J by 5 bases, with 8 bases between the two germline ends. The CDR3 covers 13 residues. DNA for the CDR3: TGTGCCACCAGCAGAGGCGGACAGACTGAAGCTTTCTTT. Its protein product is CATSRGGQTEAFF.

The CDR3 region has the DNA TGCAGCGTGGACTCCTACTCCTACAATGAGCAGTTCTTC. This translates into CSVDSYSYNEQFF. This sequence joins TRBV29-1 and TRBJ2-1; possible D gene TRBD2, 5 bases. The CDR3 loop spans 13 amino acids. V was pared by 6 bases and J by 0 bases, with 9 bases between. Germline values: CDR1 SQVTM, CDR2 ANQGSEA.

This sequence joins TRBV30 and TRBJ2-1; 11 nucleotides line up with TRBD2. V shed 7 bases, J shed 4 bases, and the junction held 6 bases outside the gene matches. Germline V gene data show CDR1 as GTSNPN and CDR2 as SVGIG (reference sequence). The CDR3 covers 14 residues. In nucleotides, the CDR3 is TGTGCCTTTCGGGGGACTAGCGGTTACAATGAGCAGTTCTTC. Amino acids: CAFRGTSGYNEQFF.

CDR3 region: CAWSAGTSVYNEQFF. CDR3 nucleotide sequence: TGTGCCTGGAGTGCCGGGACTAGCGTCTACAATGAGCAGTTCTTC. The chain carries TRBV30 and TRBJ2-1; 10 bases map to TRBD2. Germline V gene lookup returns CDR1 GTSNPN and CDR2 SVGIG (reference sequence). CDR3 length: 15 residues. The V and J ends lost 1 base and 3 bases, in that order; junction bases with no gene match: 3. Based on the CDR3 plus reference TRBV30 and TRBJ2-1, the full variable domain is SQTIHQWPATLVQPVGSPLSLECTVEGTSNPNLYWYRQAAGRGLQLLFYSVGIGQISSEVPQNLSASRPQDRQFILSSKKLLLSDSGFYLCAWSAGTSVYNEQFFGPGTRLTVL.

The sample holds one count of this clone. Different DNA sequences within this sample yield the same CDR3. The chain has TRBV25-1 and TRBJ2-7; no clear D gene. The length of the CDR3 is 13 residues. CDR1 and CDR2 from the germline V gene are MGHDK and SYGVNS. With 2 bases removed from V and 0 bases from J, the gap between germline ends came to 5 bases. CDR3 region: CASSEPGSYEQYF. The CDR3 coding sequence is TGTGCCAGCAGTGAACCAGGCTCCTACGAGCAGTACTTC.

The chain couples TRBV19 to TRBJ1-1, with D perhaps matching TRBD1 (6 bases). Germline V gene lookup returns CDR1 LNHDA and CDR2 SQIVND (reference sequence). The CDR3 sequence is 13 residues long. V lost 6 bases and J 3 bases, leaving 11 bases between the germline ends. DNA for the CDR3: TGTGCCAGTAGGAAGGACAGTTACACTGAAGCTTTCTTT. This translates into CASRKDSYTEAFF.

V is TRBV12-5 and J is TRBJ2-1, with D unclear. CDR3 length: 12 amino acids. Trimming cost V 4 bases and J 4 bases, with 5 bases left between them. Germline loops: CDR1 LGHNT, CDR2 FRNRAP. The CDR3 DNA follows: TGTGCTAGTGGTTCCTATTACAATGAGCAGTTCTTC. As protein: CASGSYYNEQFF.